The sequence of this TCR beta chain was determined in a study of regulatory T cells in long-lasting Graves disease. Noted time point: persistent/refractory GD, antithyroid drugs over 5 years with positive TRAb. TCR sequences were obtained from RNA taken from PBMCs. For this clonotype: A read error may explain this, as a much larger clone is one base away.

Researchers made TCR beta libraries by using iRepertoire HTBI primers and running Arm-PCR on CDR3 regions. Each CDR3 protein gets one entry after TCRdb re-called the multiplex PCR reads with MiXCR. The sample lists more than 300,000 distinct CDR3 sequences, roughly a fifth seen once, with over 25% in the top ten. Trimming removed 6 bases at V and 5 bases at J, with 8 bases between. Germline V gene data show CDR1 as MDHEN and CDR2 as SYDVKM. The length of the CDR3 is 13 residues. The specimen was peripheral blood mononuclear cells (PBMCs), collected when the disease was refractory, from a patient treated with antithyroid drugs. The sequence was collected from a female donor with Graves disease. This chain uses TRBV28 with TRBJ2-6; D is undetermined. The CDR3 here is CASSLSRANVLTF. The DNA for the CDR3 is TGTGCCAGCAGCCTGTCTAGGGCCAACGTCCTGACTTTC. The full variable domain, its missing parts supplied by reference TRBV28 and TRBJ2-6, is DVKVTQSSRYLVKRTGEKVFLECVQDMDHENMFWYRQDPGLGLRLIYFSYDVKMKEKGDIPEGYSVSREKKERFSLILESASTNQTSMYLCASSLSRANVLTFGAGSRLTVL.